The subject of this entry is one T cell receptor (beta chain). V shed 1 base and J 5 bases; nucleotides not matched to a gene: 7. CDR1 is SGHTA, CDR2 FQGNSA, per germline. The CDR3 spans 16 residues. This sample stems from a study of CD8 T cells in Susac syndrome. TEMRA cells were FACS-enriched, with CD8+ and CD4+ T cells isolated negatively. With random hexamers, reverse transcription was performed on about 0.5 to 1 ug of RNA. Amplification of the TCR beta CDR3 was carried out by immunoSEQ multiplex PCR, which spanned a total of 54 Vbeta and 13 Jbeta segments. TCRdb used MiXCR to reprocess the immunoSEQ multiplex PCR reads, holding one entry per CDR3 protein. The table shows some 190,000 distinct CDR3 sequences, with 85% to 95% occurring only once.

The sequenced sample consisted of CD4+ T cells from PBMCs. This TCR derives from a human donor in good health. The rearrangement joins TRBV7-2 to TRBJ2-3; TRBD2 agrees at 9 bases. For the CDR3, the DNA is TGTGCCAGCAGCTTAGACTGGCTAGCGGGAAGAGATACGCAGTATTTT. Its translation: CASSLDWLAGRDTQYF.